This T cell receptor (beta chain) was profiled in a study of glioma-infiltrating T cells after dendritic cell vaccination (dated by TCRdb to the mid-2010s). Regarding the study in general: The cohort included roughly 15 glioblastoma patients drawn from Phase I and II dendritic cell vaccination trials, of whom 9 were newly diagnosed and 6 had recurrent disease. Each patient was given three intradermal dendritic cell vaccine injections, spaced two weeks apart, in the arm below the axilla. To make the vaccine, monocyte-derived dendritic cells were cultured for less than nine days with IL-4 and GM-CSF and then pulsed overnight with autologous tumor lysate. Tumor-infiltrating lymphocyte content was quantified and tumor and blood repertoires were compared in dendritic cell-vaccinated glioblastoma patients by deep sequencing of TCR beta CDR3 regions. Survival after dendritic cell vaccination was correlated with TCR sequencing metrics, including TIL content and tumor-blood repertoire overlap. Autologous tumor lysate-pulsed dendritic cell vaccination was administered to the patients between the early 2000s and the early 2010s. Broader findings and caveats from the paper: The cohort was small and heterogeneous, only a few patients had full blood and tumor sets, and even fewer had initial-recurrent tumor pairs. Longer time to progression and overall survival after dendritic cell vaccination were predicted by higher estimated pretreatment TIL content. The three-group TCR overlap response model was described as speculative and requiring prospective validation. No direct relationship between TCR clonality and survival was found, suggesting that a diverse polyclonal response may matter.

Worth noting for this clone: No cognate antigen has been identified for it. There are no base qualities to consult, and no much larger clone falls within one base.

Selection of patients required sufficient residual fresh-frozen tumor tissue and over two years of available survival data. Although molecular status otherwise differed among the glioblastoma patients, no patient had an isocitrate dehydrogenase mutation. PBMC were collected before vaccination, two weeks after the third vaccination, and at tumor progression when it occurred. Genomic DNA was extracted with the Qiagen DNeasy Blood extraction Kit. TCRB CDR3 regions were amplified from about 1.9 ug genomic DNA, or all available DNA if less, using the immunoSEQ assay. The multiplex PCR employed 60 forward primers targeting TCR V beta segments and 13 reverse primers targeting J beta segments. Synthetic control templates were spiked into each sample at limiting dilution to estimate reads per starting template. Reads of 87 bp were generated by sequencing on the Illumina HiSeq System. As for how the authors treated the data: PCR and sequencing errors were removed by a nearest neighbor algorithm that merged closely related sequences. TCR overlap was defined as the percentage of unique tumor TCR beta sequences that were also found in the peripheral blood of the same patient. In TCRdb, the immuneACCESS table is reduced to in-frame sequences with V and J assigned. These tables do not hold every clone; where another copy was compared, an unresolved V gene accounts for under half, and the others remain unexplained. V and J calls and clone size are given by that table; D and trimming were obtained from the DNA. A total of roughly 83,000 clones appear in this sample, 65% to 90% of them only once. Approximately 14% of the sample is in the top ten clones.

The receptor was isolated from a human donor with glioblastoma. The input for sequencing was blood, taken before dendritic cell vaccination.

DNA sequence: TGTGCCAGCAGCGCTTCTGGACAGTCCTATGGCTACACCTTC. This is translated as CASSASGQSYGYTF. Recombination linked TRBV9 to TRBJ1-2, with TRBD1 perhaps the D gene, on 6 matching bases. CDR1 and CDR2 were assigned from the germline V gene as SGDLS and YYNGEE. V lost 3 bases and J lost 4 bases; the stretch between them is 13 bases long. Counted from cysteine to phenylalanine, this CDR3 has 14 amino acids. Kept here is only the CDR3 DNA, which spans 42 bases and is read in frame from base 1.